This entry lists 9 T cell receptor beta chains sequenced from one sample in a study of T-cell reconstitution after alpha-beta-depleted transplantation in children. Preparation of the TCRbeta library was carried out with unique molecular identifiers. One entry per CDR3 protein, called by TCRdb with MiXCR from the PCR reads. Among under 3,500 distinct CDR3 sequences listed, roughly 19% were seen once. The sample consisted of PBMCs, mostly from graft donor cells, taken 60 days after TCRalphabeta/CD19-depleted stem cell transplant. These receptors originate from a female patient between 5 and 17 years old who had a stem cell transplant for acute lymphoblastic leukemia, so the T cells may come from the graft donor.

To note about this clonotype: A read error may produce the germline difference seen at one junction end. The rearrangement links TRBV7-7 to TRBJ2-2, with 7 nucleotides matching TRBD1. The length of the CDR3 is 16 residues. CDR1 and CDR2 from the germline V gene are SSHAT and FNYEAQ (reference sequence). The CDR3 spells CASSPTGDKNTGELFF. The DNA for the CDR3 is TGTGCTAGCAGCCCCACAGGGGATAAGAACACCGGGGAGCTGTTTTTT. Supplemented by reference TRBV7-7 and TRBJ2-2, the full variable domain reads GAGVSQSPRYKVTKRGQDVTLRCDPISSHATLYWYQQALGQGPEFLTYFNYEAQPDKSGLPSDRFSAERPEGSISTLTIQRTEQRDSAMYRCASSPTGDKNTGELFFGEGSRLTVL.

This clonotype was counted at least ten times. One end of the junction varies from germline; a read error may be responsible. The chain carries TRBV7-2 and TRBJ1-1, with D maybe TRBD1 (5 bases). In germline, CDR1 is SGHTA, CDR2 FQGNSA. The CDR3 sequence is 10 residues long. This CDR3 is CASSLVRETF. CDR3 DNA: TGTGCCAGCAGCTTAGTCAGGGAGACTTTT.

In its sample, this clonotype was seen many times. The genes are TRBV7-9 and TRBJ2-7; D is unclear. This CDR3 region has 13 residues. Germline V gene lookup returns CDR1 SEHNR and CDR2 FQNEAQ (reference sequence). Trimming removed 3 bases from V and 0 bases from J, with 6 bases in between. CDR3 in DNA: TGTGCCAGCAGCTTTCCCAGCTCCTACGAGCAGTACTTC. Its protein is CASSFPSSYEQYF.

This clonotype has a count of ten or more. V usage is TRBV20-1 and J usage is TRBJ1-5, with D maybe TRBD1 (6 bases). The germline V gene encodes CDR1 DFQATT and CDR2 SNEGSKA (reference sequence). The V gene lost 2 bases and the J gene lost 6 bases, with 11 bases spanning the gap. The CDR3 is 13 amino acids. The CDR3 reads CSARRGGGQPQHF. The CDR3 DNA reads TGCAGTGCTAGACGAGGGGGAGGTCAGCCCCAGCATTTT.

This clonotype was seen at least ten times. This rearrangement joins TRBV7-6 to TRBJ1-3; 7 nucleotides line up with TRBD1. With V trimmed by 2 bases and J by 3 bases, 4 bases remained unmatched. Per germline, CDR1 SGHVS and CDR2 FNYEAQ. CDR3 length: 15 amino acids. In DNA form, the CDR3 reads TGTGCCAGCAGCTTACGGCCAGGGGGTGGAAACACCATATATTTT. Translation: CASSLRPGGGNTIYF.

In this sample, this clonotype turned up many times. The chain recombines TRBV19 with TRBJ2-2, with 9 bases fitting TRBD2. Trimming took 3 bases from V and 2 from J; bases not matched to a gene: 4. The germline V gene encodes CDR1 LNHDA and CDR2 SQIVND (reference sequence). The CDR3 is 16 residues long. The CDR3 loop reads CASSIASGINTGELFF. CDR3 in DNA: TGTGCCAGTAGTATCGCTAGCGGGATTAACACCGGGGAGCTGTTTTTT.

This clonotype was counted ten times or more. V usage is TRBV6-5 and J usage is TRBJ2-7; 7 bases agree with TRBD1. V was pared by 10 bases and J by 0 bases, with 6 bases of the junction left unmatched. CDR1 and CDR2 from the germline V gene are MNHEY and SVGAGI. This CDR3 contains 13 residues. CDR3 bases: TGTGCCACCGCAAGGGGGCACTCCTACGAGCAGTACTTC. Translating it yields CATARGHSYEQYF.

Judged by abundance, this clonotype is medium-sized (0.01 to 0.1%). The V call is TRBV6-1, the J call TRBJ2-1; TRBD1 agrees at 10 bases. CDR3 length equals 15 residues. The junction had 2 bases not matched to a gene; V was cut back by 4 bases and J by 2 bases. Looked up from germline, CDR1 is MNHNS and CDR2 is SASEGT. The CDR3 DNA reads as TGTGCCAGCAGTGGGGACAGGGGAACCTACAATGAGCAGTTCTTC. This codes for CASSGDRGTYNEQFF.

Relative to its sample, this clonotype is large. This chain uses TRBV7-2 with TRBJ2-7, with D uncertain. In germline, CDR1 is SGHTA, CDR2 FQGNSA. Trimming shortened V by 4 bases and J by 0 bases, and 4 bases separated the two germline ends. The CDR3 has 12 amino acids. CDR3 loop: CASSSNSYEQYF. In DNA form, the CDR3 reads TGTGCCAGCAGCTCCAACTCCTACGAGCAGTACTTC.